A single sample gave rise to the 15 T cell receptor beta chains below, sequenced in a study of T cells after yellow fever vaccination. TCRdb fed the 5' RACE reads into MiXCR, producing one record per CDR3 protein. The table lists around 330,000 distinct CDR3 sequences, 3.6% of them singletons. The material sequenced was PBMCs, taken on the day of the yellow fever booster vaccination. These receptors were taken from a man aged 18-30 years who received the YFV17D yellow fever vaccine.

This clonotype was observed at least ten times. CDR3 bases: TGTGCCAGCAGTTACCGCCCAACCGGGACAGGGGGCGGTGGGCAGTTCTTC. Its translation is CASSYRPTGTGGGGQFF. This sequence joins TRBV6-5 and TRBJ2-1; 12 bases match TRBD1. CDR3 length equals 17 residues. Unmatched junction bases numbered 14, after V lost 2 bases and J lost 12 bases. Germline lookup yields CDR1 MNHEY and CDR2 SVGAGI.

This clonotype was seen ten or more times. The gene calls are TRBV18 and TRBJ2-7, with 7 bases fitting TRBD1. V shed 6 bases, J shed 0 bases, and the junction held 8 bases outside the gene matches. Germline values: CDR1 KGHSH, CDR2 LQKENI. The CDR3 totals 15 residues. For the CDR3, the DNA is TGTGCCAGCTCGCCTAACCGGGACAGCTCCTACGAGCAGTACGTC. It is translated as CASSPNRDSSYEQYV.

The chain combines TRBV5-1 with TRBJ2-3; D perhaps matches TRBD2 (7 bases). Between the trimmed V and J ends, which lost 4 bases and 4 bases, there was a span of 13 bases. The CDR3 has 14 residues. CDR1 and CDR2 from the germline V gene are SGHRS and YFSETQ. In DNA, the CDR3 is TGCGCCAGCAGCCTGCGGGGGCCGCCAGATACGCAGTATTTT. It specifies CASSLRGPPDTQYF.

Worth noting for this clonotype: One end of the junction varies from germline; a read error may be responsible. The V and J genes are TRBV5-1 and TRBJ2-1; TRBD2 agrees at 7 bases. The CDR3 runs to 20 residues. Germline CDR1 is SGHRS and CDR2 is YFSETQ. In DNA form, the CDR3 reads TGCGCCAGCAGCCCGGGACCAGTCGCGGGGGTCAATACTTACTACAATCAGCAGTTCTTC. Its translation: CASSPGPVAGVNTYYNQQFF.

This clonotype was seen many times. The chain combines TRBV7-9 with TRBJ2-1; TRBD2 matches 7 bases. This CDR3 region has 15 residues. Germline V CDR1 and CDR2: SEHNR, FQNEAQ (reference sequence). J gave up 5 bases and V 5 bases, and 9 bases lay outside the gene matches. The DNA of the CDR3 is TGTGCCAGCAGCACCGATAGCGGGCCCAACAATGAGCAGTTCTTC. Its translation is CASSTDSGPNNEQFF.

This clonotype was detected a few times. The chain carries TRBV9 and TRBJ2-1; no clear D gene. CDR3 length equals 16 residues. The V and J ends lost 0 bases and 3 bases respectively, with 13 bases between them. Germline V gene data show CDR1 as SGDLS and CDR2 as YYNGEE. For the CDR3, the DNA is TGTGCCAGCAGCGTAGCTGGGTGGGGAAGCTACAATGAGCAGTTCTTC. Its translation is CASSVAGWGSYNEQFF.

This clonotype was detected ten times or more. The J gene is TRBJ2-3, the V gene TRBV24-1; a weak D match, TRBD1 (5 bases). The germline V gene encodes CDR1 KGHDR and CDR2 SFDVKD. V lost 3 bases, J lost 2 bases, and 11 bases lay in between. This CDR3 is 15 amino acids long. The CDR3 loop reads CATSDPRASTDTQYF. As DNA, the CDR3 is TGTGCCACCAGTGATCCCAGGGCCTCCACAGATACGCAGTATTTT.

Worth noting for this clonotype: Possible read error: a much larger clone is one base away. J is TRBJ2-3 and V is TRBV6-5; tentative D call: TRBD2 (6 bases). Looked up from germline, CDR1 is MNHEY and CDR2 is SVGAGI. The V end lost 4 bases, the J end lost 3 bases, and 17 bases lay between the germline ends. The CDR3 is made up of 16 amino acids. The CDR3 DNA follows: TGTGCCAGCAGTTCCCATCGGGACTTGCATACAGATACGCAGTATTTT. This codes for CASSSHRDLHTDTQYF.

This clonotype was observed at least ten times. The chain carries TRBV6-6 and TRBJ2-3; D is possibly TRBD1 (6 bases). The CDR3 contains 11 residues. Germline CDR1 is MNHNY and CDR2 is SVGAGI (reference sequence). V was shortened by 9 bases and J by 4 bases, with 8 bases between the two germline ends. The CDR3 here is CASGGADTQYF. CDR3 bases: TGTGCCAGTGGGGGCGCAGATACGCAGTATTTT.

This clonotype was seen a handful of times. The gene calls are TRBV7-2 and TRBJ1-2, with 7 bases matching TRBD1. Germline-derived CDR1 and CDR2 are SGHTA and FQGNSA. This CDR3 region has 14 residues. The ends lost 5 bases at V and 4 bases at J; junction bases unmatched: 7. The DNA for the CDR3 is TGTGCCAGCAGCCCTTGGACAGGCCCCTATGGCTACACCTTC. Translation gives CASSPWTGPYGYTF.

The V call is TRBV9, the J call TRBJ2-7, with 7 bases identical to TRBD1. V shed 3 bases and J 4 bases; nucleotides not matched to a gene: 4. The CDR3 spans 13 residues. Germline CDR1 reads SGDLS; CDR2 reads YYNGEE. CDR3 residues: CASSEGTEYEQYF. The CDR3 DNA reads as TGTGCCAGCAGCGAGGGGACAGAATACGAGCAGTACTTC.

In its sample, this clonotype was seen many times. The chain is built from TRBV9 and TRBJ2-3; D not certain. Germline V gene data show CDR1 as SGDLS and CDR2 as YYNGEE. Trimming shortened V by 4 bases and J by 2 bases, and 14 bases separated the two germline ends. This CDR3 comprises 15 residues. The CDR3 sequence: CASSSTNRLTDTQYF. The CDR3 DNA follows: TGTGCCAGCAGCAGCACTAATAGACTCACAGATACGCAGTATTTT.

The rearrangement uses TRBV5-1 and TRBJ2-2; D is possibly TRBD2 (7 bases). Germline CDR1 and CDR2: SGHRS and YFSETQ. Deletions cut 4 bases from V and 4 bases from J, with 17 bases between. The CDR3 consists of 16 residues. The chain's CDR3 is CASSREGGAFTGELFF. In nucleotides, the CDR3 is TGCGCCAGCAGCAGAGAAGGGGGGGCCTTCACCGGGGAGCTGTTTTTT.

The table lists this clonotype with a few counts. V usage is TRBV12-5 and J usage is TRBJ2-1; 7 bases match TRBD2. V was clipped by 0 bases and J by 0 bases; unmatched bases: 5. This CDR3 spans 17 amino acids. Germline CDR1 LGHNT, CDR2 FRNRAP. Here the CDR3 DNA reads TGTGCTAGTGGTTTGGTAACCCTAGCGGCCTCCTACAATGAGCAGTTCTTC. Translated, it gives CASGLVTLAASYNEQFF.

There are many counts of this clonotype. The J gene is TRBJ2-2, the V gene TRBV6-1, with TRBD1 identical over 8 bases. Trimming removed 2 bases from V and 4 bases from J; junction bases left unmatched: 0. The CDR3 is 14 residues long. The germline gives CDR1 MNHNS, CDR2 SASEGT. The CDR3 DNA reads as TGTGCCAGCAGTGAAACAGGGGGCACCGGGGAGCTGTTTTTT. This encodes CASSETGGTGELFF.